These 8 T cell receptor beta chains were sequenced from one sample in a study of technical replicates of blood from a few donors. The assay was immunoSEQ multiplex PCR, and TCRdb's table has in-frame clones only and misses some. The profile shows some 11,000 clones, around 94% of them singletons. The sequenced sample consisted of PBMCs. These receptors were taken from a human donor in good health.

This clone was recorded only once. The chain is built from TRBV6-5 and TRBJ1-5; D remains ambiguous. The CDR3 is 14 amino acids. V was clipped by 4 bases and J by 4 bases, with 11 bases between them. The germline gives CDR1 MNHEY, CDR2 SVGAGI. The CDR3, as DNA: TGTGCCAGCAGTTCCCGACACGATAATCAGCCCCAGCATTTT. This gives the protein CASSSRHDNQPQHF.

V gene TRBV5-6 combines with J gene TRBJ1-1; D might be TRBD1 (5 bases). V was pared by 2 bases and J by 5 bases, with 7 bases between. Germline V gene lookup returns CDR1 SGHDT and CDR2 YYEEEE. The CDR3 consists of 12 residues. The CDR3 sequence: CASSLRGTEAFF. The CDR3 DNA follows: TGTGCCAGCAGCTTAAGGGGAACTGAAGCTTTCTTT.

This clone was seen once. The chain joins TRBV5-1 to TRBJ2-3, with 10 bases matching TRBD2. Germline CDR1 SGHRS, CDR2 YFSETQ. Trimming removed 2 bases from V and 4 bases from J; junction bases left unmatched: 13. This CDR3 region has 18 residues. The CDR3 sequence: CASSFGPVRTSGADTQYF. The DNA for the CDR3 is TGCGCCAGCAGCTTCGGACCGGTCCGCACTAGCGGGGCAGATACGCAGTATTTT.

The chain carries TRBV7-3 and TRBJ2-1, with 8 bases aligning to TRBD2. J was trimmed by 5 bases and V by 5 bases; bases with no gene match: 8. The CDR3 totals 15 residues. Germline lookup yields CDR1 SGHTA and CDR2 FQGTGA. The chain's CDR3 is CASSPSGSVNNEQFF. Written as DNA, the CDR3 is TGTGCCAGCAGCCCGAGCGGGAGTGTCAACAATGAGCAGTTCTTC.

The chain links TRBV7-7 to TRBJ1-6; D unclear. This CDR3 contains 17 residues. V was pared by 1 base and J by 0 bases, with 10 bases between. CDR1 and CDR2 from the germline V gene are SSHAT and FNYEAQ (reference sequence). The CDR3 DNA reads as TGTGCCAGCAGCTTAGTTCCAGCGAGCTCCTATAATTCACCCCTCCACTTT. Protein: CASSLVPASSYNSPLHF.

This chain connects TRBV19 to TRBJ1-5; D ambiguous. CDR3 length: 14 amino acids. V shed 0 bases and J shed 0 bases, with 3 bases lying between them. Germline CDR1 reads LNHDA; CDR2 reads SQIVND (reference sequence). CDR3: CASSIDNSNQPQHF. DNA for the CDR3: TGTGCCAGTAGTATAGATAATAGCAATCAGCCCCAGCATTTT.

The chain combines TRBV6-1 with TRBJ2-7; 12 positions agree with TRBD2. Looked up from germline, CDR1 is MNHNS and CDR2 is SASEGT. This CDR3 contains 13 residues. Trimming at V came to 8 bases and at J to 2 bases, leaving 1 base not matched to a gene. The CDR3 region is CASRTSGAYEQYF. Here the CDR3 DNA reads TGTGCCAGCCGGACTAGCGGGGCCTACGAGCAGTACTTC.

The V call is TRBV6-6, the J call TRBJ2-7; 7 bases fit TRBD1. Germline trimming cut 6 bases from V and 7 bases from J; bases unmatched to any gene: 12. Per the germline V gene, CDR1 is MNHNY and CDR2 is SVGAGI (reference sequence). The CDR3 totals 14 residues. The CDR3 here is CASSHVDRTEEQYF. The CDR3 nucleotides are TGTGCCAGCAGCCATGTGGACAGGACGGAGGAGCAGTACTTC.